The 24 T cell receptor beta chains in this list originate from one sample, sequenced in a study of vaccination and CD4 T cells after COVID-19. The treatment was: 10-day PBMC culture with coronavirus spike peptide pools or control peptides (ViraFEST assay). The antigens of these receptors remain unknown. Sequencing of the DNA from cultured CD4+ T cells was carried out with the Oncomine TCR Beta short-read assay. TCRdb used MiXCR to reprocess the PCR reads, holding one entry per CDR3 protein. This table has 9,500 to 15,000 distinct CDR3 sequences, around three fifths appearing once. The specimen sequenced was CD4+ T cells from blood, cultured in vitro. The receptors shown here come from a human donor who had recovered from COVID-19.

The V and J genes are TRBV6-5 and TRBJ2-7; D ambiguous. Germline loops: CDR1 MNHEY, CDR2 SVGAGI. This CDR3 has 15 amino acids. V lost 2 bases, J lost 2 bases, and 13 bases lay in between. The CDR3 loop reads CASSYGSRVPYEQYF. In DNA, the CDR3 is TGTGCCAGCAGTTACGGAAGTCGGGTCCCCTACGAGCAGTACTTC.

The table lists this clonotype with a few counts. CDR3 coding DNA: TGTGCCAGCAGCTCCGAAGCGGGGATCTCCTACGAGCAGTACTTC. Its protein is CASSSEAGISYEQYF. V gene TRBV5-4 combines with J gene TRBJ2-7, with 7 bases identical to TRBD2. Trimming cost V 3 bases and J 0 bases; bases outside gene matches: 6. Germline V gene sequence: CDR1 SGHNT, CDR2 YYREEE (reference sequence). The CDR3 is 15 amino acids.

This clonotype was counted only a few times. The CDR3 nucleotides read TGTGCCACCGCTGGACAGGGCGGAGAGACCCAGTACTTC. Translating it yields CATAGQGGETQYF. The chain combines TRBV2 with TRBJ2-5, with 8 bases fitting TRBD1. This CDR3 is 13 amino acids long. Germline-derived CDR1 and CDR2 are SNHLY and FYNNEI. The trim removed 10 bases at V and 4 bases at J, leaving 8 bases unmatched.

This chain uses TRBV11-1 with TRBJ1-6; weak D call: TRBD1 (5 bases). CDR1 SGHAT and CDR2 FQDESV come from the germline V gene (reference sequence). The CDR3 runs 15 residues. V gave up 3 bases and J gave up 6 bases, with 12 bases separating them. Here the CDR3 reads CASSFRDGSNSPLHF. CDR3 nucleotides: TGTGCCAGCAGCTTCAGGGACGGGAGTAATTCACCCCTCCACTTT.

DNA of the CDR3: TGTGCCAGCAGCTCGCTTCCGGGACAAAAAGAGACCCAGTACTTC. This sequence encodes CASSSLPGQKETQYF. The J gene is TRBJ2-5, the V gene TRBV7-2; D is perhaps TRBD1 (6 bases). V was pared by 4 bases and J by 3 bases, with 15 bases between. The CDR3 totals 15 residues. Per the germline V gene, CDR1 is SGHTA and CDR2 is FQGNSA.

The V call is TRBV2, the J call TRBJ1-5; D gene ambiguous. CDR3 size: 14 residues. Per the germline V gene, CDR1 is SNHLY and CDR2 is FYNNEI. V was cut by 6 bases and J by 2 bases, with 11 bases left in between. The CDR3 DNA follows: TGTGCCAGCAGCCTGGAGATACGCAATCAGCCCCAGCATTTT. Encoded protein: CASSLEIRNQPQHF.

The chain joins TRBV7-2 to TRBJ1-2; D possibly corresponds to TRBD1 (6 bases). The V end lost 3 bases, the J end lost 6 bases, and 20 bases lay between the germline ends. CDR1 and CDR2 from the germline V gene are SGHTA and FQGNSA. This CDR3 contains 16 residues. The chain's CDR3 is CASSFSVQGARDGYTF. The CDR3 DNA is TGTGCCAGCAGCTTCTCAGTACAGGGTGCGAGGGATGGCTACACCTTC.

This chain uses TRBV7-8 with TRBJ2-7; the D gene is possibly TRBD1 (5 bases). Germline V gene sequence: CDR1 SGHVS, CDR2 FQNEAQ. CDR3 length: 13 amino acids. The V end was cut by 3 bases, the J end by 7 bases, with 13 bases between. CDR3 protein: CASSFGRVDEQYF. As DNA, the CDR3 is TGTGCCAGCAGCTTCGGCAGGGTGGATGAGCAGTACTTC.

J is TRBJ1-5 and V is TRBV12-3 or TRBV12-4; TRBD1 matches 8 bases. Trimming removed 3 bases from V and 7 bases from J; junction bases left unmatched: 8. This CDR3 contains 15 residues. CDR3 DNA: TGTGCCAGCAGTTTGTACGACAGGGGACTGCAGCCCCAGCATTTT. Amino acids: CASSLYDRGLQPQHF.

The V and J genes are TRBV7-2 and TRBJ1-5; the D is unclear. The CDR3 extends over 15 amino acids. CDR1 and CDR2 (germline): SGHTA, FQGNSA. Trimming pared 5 bases from V and 0 bases from J, leaving 11 bases between. CDR3 residues: CASSKYSHSNQPQHF. DNA for the CDR3: TGTGCCAGCAGCAAATACAGCCATAGCAATCAGCCCCAGCATTTT.

The chain couples TRBV2 to TRBJ1-6; D unclear. CDR1 and CDR2 (germline): SNHLY, FYNNEI. V was pared by 2 bases and J by 7 bases, with 6 bases between. The CDR3 spans 13 residues. CDR3 region: CASSEQSNSPLHF. CDR3 in DNA: TGTGCCAGCAGTGAACAGTCAAATTCACCCCTCCACTTT.

The chain employs TRBV27 and TRBJ1-5; 9 bases match TRBD1. J was trimmed by 1 base and V by 4 bases; bases with no gene match: 17. CDR1 and CDR2 (germline): MNHEY, SMNVEV (reference sequence). CDR3 length equals 20 residues. This CDR3 is CASSSTNRGLAGGSNQPQHF. For the CDR3, the DNA is TGTGCCAGCAGTTCCACCAACAGGGGGCTAGCGGGCGGAAGCAATCAGCCCCAGCATTTT.

A few counts support this clonotype. This chain connects TRBV20-1 to TRBJ2-7; 10 nucleotides agree with TRBD1. CDR3 length: 14 residues. In germline, CDR1 is DFQATT, CDR2 SNEGSKA (reference sequence). The CDR3 reads CSSDAGQGTSEQYF. Here the CDR3 DNA reads TGCAGCTCGGACGCGGGACAGGGGACCAGCGAGCAGTACTTC.

The count of this clonotype is one. V usage is TRBV27 and J usage is TRBJ2-1; tentatively, D is TRBD1 or TRBD2 (6 bases each). The CDR3 totals 16 residues. In germline, CDR1 is MNHEY, CDR2 SMNVEV (reference sequence). CDR3: CVTRTPGLRGHNEQFF. CDR3 DNA: TGTGTCACCAGGACCCCGGGACTCAGGGGCCACAATGAGCAGTTCTTC.

The sample holds a few counts of this clonotype. The CDR3 here is CASSLGTSVVTDTQYF. The CDR3 DNA follows: TGTGCCAGCAGCTTAGGGACTAGTGTGGTCACAGATACGCAGTATTTT. The chain is built from TRBV7-3 and TRBJ2-3; 8 bases map to TRBD2. V gave up 2 bases and J gave up 2 bases; unmatched junction bases: 6. Germline V gene data show CDR1 as SGHTA and CDR2 as FQGTGA. The CDR3 contains 16 residues.

This chain uses TRBV28 with TRBJ1-5; weak D call: TRBD1 (5 bases). V was shortened by 5 bases and J by 7 bases, with 15 bases between the two germline ends. CDR3 length: 14 residues. The germline gives CDR1 MDHEN, CDR2 SYDVKM. The CDR3 region has the DNA TGTGCCAGCAGTCGGGGCGGGGAGAGGCAGCCCCAGCATTTT. This encodes CASSRGGERQPQHF.

The chain couples TRBV6-1 to TRBJ2-1; TRBD2 aligns across 10 bases. Germline lookup yields CDR1 MNHNS and CDR2 SASEGT. This CDR3 has 18 amino acids. Germline trimming cut 6 bases from V and 8 bases from J; bases unmatched to any gene: 19. CDR3 in amino acids: CASRRWTSGRATLDEQFF. The CDR3 region has the DNA TGTGCCAGCAGACGTTGGACTAGCGGAAGAGCGACGCTGGATGAGCAGTTCTTC.

The chain uses TRBV18 and TRBJ2-7; D is ambiguous. The ends were cut back, 2 bases at V and 3 bases at J, with 8 bases in the middle. Per the germline V gene, CDR1 is KGHSH and CDR2 is LQKENI. The CDR3 covers 13 residues. CDR3 in amino acids: CASSPVGLYEQYF. In DNA, the CDR3 is TGTGCCAGCTCACCAGTAGGGCTCTACGAGCAGTACTTC.

V usage is TRBV20-1 and J usage is TRBJ1-6, with a possible D match to TRBD1 (5 bases). This CDR3 spans 13 amino acids. Germline V gives CDR1 DFQATT, CDR2 SNEGSKA (reference sequence). Trimming took 7 bases from V and 3 from J, leaving 10 bases between them. The CDR3 loop reads CSVPGLYNSPLHF. For the CDR3, the DNA is TGCAGTGTTCCGGGACTCTATAATTCACCCCTCCACTTT.

This clonotype was recorded a few times. The chain is built from TRBV6-1 and TRBJ2-7; D possibly corresponds to TRBD2 (6 bases). V shed 6 bases and J shed 2 bases, with 11 bases lying between them. CDR1 and CDR2 (germline): MNHNS, SASEGT. The CDR3 contains 13 residues. CDR3 sequence reads: CASRRGPTYEQYF. CDR3 DNA: TGTGCCAGCAGGCGGGGACCCACCTACGAGCAGTACTTC.

The chain recombines TRBV20-1 with TRBJ2-7; no firm D call. Trimming shortened V by 4 bases and J by 6 bases, and 13 bases separated the two germline ends. Per the germline V gene, CDR1 is DFQATT and CDR2 is SNEGSKA (reference sequence). The CDR3 sequence is 12 residues long. CDR3 sequence reads: CSANPVASEQYF. The CDR3 DNA reads as TGCAGTGCTAACCCCGTGGCGAGCGAGCAGTACTTC.

CDR3 bases: TGTGCCAGCAGTTCCCCGACCCGAGGTAGCGGGAGTACAGATACGCAGTATTTT. Translated, it gives CASSSPTRGSGSTDTQYF. The chain recombines TRBV27 with TRBJ2-3; TRBD2 agrees at 9 bases. CDR1 and CDR2 from the germline V gene are MNHEY and SMNVEV (reference sequence). The CDR3 consists of 18 residues. V shed 4 bases and J 3 bases; nucleotides not matched to a gene: 14.

This clonotype came up once. CDR3 loop: CATSEGYEQYF. CDR3 coding DNA: TGTGCCACCTCTGAGGGGTACGAGCAGTACTTC. The chain links TRBV24-1 to TRBJ2-7; perhaps D is TRBD1 or TRBD2 (5 bases each). CDR1 and CDR2 (germline): KGHDR, SFDVKD. V was cut by 9 bases and J by 4 bases, with 9 bases left in between. The CDR3 length is 11 residues.

This clonotype was seen a few times. This chain connects TRBV7-6 to TRBJ1-6; maybe TRBD1 (5 bases). V was clipped by 0 bases and J by 8 bases, with 14 bases between them. CDR3 length: 16 residues. The germline V gene has CDR1 SGHVS and CDR2 FNYEAQ. CDR3 nucleotides: TGTGCCAGCAGCTTAGCGAGGCGGGGCGGGTATTCACCCCTCCACTTT. Its translation: CASSLARRGGYSPLHF.